This T cell receptor (beta chain) is from a study of T cells after yellow fever vaccination. Template switching by 5'RACE produced TCR cDNA, adding a universal primer site and UMIs. TCRdb reprocessed the 5' RACE reads with MiXCR, giving one entry per CDR3 protein. The sample lists 68,000 or so distinct CDR3 sequences, 6.5% to 8% occurring once. A note on this clonotype: The junction differs from germline at one of its ends, possibly a read error.

This CDR3 region has 14 residues. The sequencing here drew on CD8+ T cells sorted from PBMCs, taken 15 days after the yellow fever booster vaccination. The chain joins TRBV12-3 or TRBV12-4 to TRBJ2-7, with TRBD1 identical over 10 bases. This TCR was sampled from a man aged 30 to 45 who received the YFV17D yellow fever vaccine. The CDR3 reads CASSAGQGGYGQYF. The CDR3 DNA follows: TGTGCTAGCAGTGCAGGACAGGGGGGCTACGGGCAGTACTTC.